Each of the 21 T cell receptor beta chains below was sequenced from the same sample in a study of blood T cell repertoires in COVID-19 (dated by TCRdb to about 2020). Libraries were constructed by the immunoSEQ multiplex PCR assay. This is the immuneACCESS table as TCRdb keeps it, with only in-frame sequences that have V and J called. A part of the clones is gone; compared with another copy, unresolved V genes explain less than half, and the rest is unexplained. This sample comprises 200,000 to 250,000 clones, about 87% of them detected only once. In total, the top ten clones hold more than 3% of the sample. Specimen: PBMCs or T cells enriched from blood (not recorded which). These receptors all come from a woman aged 25-40 years who had been exposed to COVID-19.

This clone was seen only a few times. J is TRBJ2-5 and V is TRBV5-6; maybe TRBD1 (5 bases). Germline assignment: CDR1 SGHDT and CDR2 YYEEEE. The CDR3 spans 13 residues. V was clipped by 1 base and J by 2 bases, with 6 bases between them. CDR3 nucleotide sequence: TGTGCCAGCAGCTTGCAGGGTCAAGAGACCCAGTACTTC. Translation gives CASSLQGQETQYF.

This rearrangement joins TRBV7-2 to TRBJ2-5; D not certain. The CDR3 loop spans 12 amino acids. Germline V CDR1 and CDR2: SGHTA, FQGNSA. Trimming removed 5 bases from V and 5 bases from J, with 9 bases in between. The CDR3 reads CASSRARETQYF. CDR3 nucleotide sequence: TGTGCCAGCAGCCGTGCCCGGGAGACCCAGTACTTC. Supplemented by reference TRBV7-2 and TRBJ2-5, the full variable domain reads GAGVSQSPSNKVTEKGKDVELRCDPISGHTALYWYRQSLGQGLEFLIYFQGNSAPDKSGLPSDRFSAERTGGSVSTLTIQRTQQEDSAVYLCASSRARETQYFGPGTRLLVL.

The V call is TRBV12-3 or TRBV12-4, the J call TRBJ1-1; D gene unclear. V lost 0 bases to trimming and J lost 7 bases, with 9 bases between them. CDR3 length: 13 amino acids. The CDR3 sequence is CASSLAVASEAFF. The CDR3 DNA reads TGTGCCAGCAGTTTAGCGGTAGCAAGTGAAGCTTTCTTT.

The chain carries TRBV11-3 and TRBJ2-1; D remains ambiguous. This CDR3 region has 13 residues. CDR1 and CDR2 from the germline V gene are SGHNT and YENEEA. V dropped 1 base and J dropped 2 bases, with 3 bases sitting between them. The CDR3 bases are TGTGCCAGCAGCTTAGGGCCCTACAATGAGCAGTTCTTC. Translating gives CASSLGPYNEQFF.

The chain recombines TRBV27 with TRBJ1-2; 8 bases are shared with TRBD1. This CDR3 spans 14 amino acids. CDR1 is MNHEY, CDR2 SMNVEV, per germline (reference sequence). V lost 6 bases, J lost 8 bases, and 11 bases stayed unmatched. The CDR3 here is CASRGQAGRGGYTF. In DNA form, the CDR3 reads TGTGCCAGCAGGGGACAGGCGGGAAGAGGGGGCTACACCTTC.

The genes are TRBV25-1 and TRBJ2-3, with D possibly TRBD2 on 5 matching bases. The CDR3 totals 14 residues. CDR1 is MGHDK and CDR2 is SYGVNS in the germline V gene. V was pared by 7 bases and J by 0 bases, with 11 bases between. The CDR3 spells CASTEGLSTDTQYF. The CDR3 DNA follows: TGTGCCAGCACGGAAGGACTTAGCACAGATACGCAGTATTTT.

The chain couples TRBV5-1 to TRBJ2-7; 8 nucleotides agree with TRBD2. The CDR3 has 15 residues. J gave up 2 bases and V 2 bases, and 6 bases lay outside the gene matches. CDR1 is SGHRS and CDR2 is YFSETQ in the germline V gene. The CDR3 bases are TGCGCCAGCAGCTTCCGGCTAGCGGGCGCCTACGAGCAGTACTTC. Translated: CASSFRLAGAYEQYF.

The rearrangement joins TRBV13 to TRBJ2-2, with a weak D call TRBD2 (5 bases). Per germline, CDR1 PRHDT and CDR2 FYEKMQ (reference sequence). This CDR3 has 15 residues. V dropped 3 bases and J dropped 5 bases, with 13 bases sitting between them. The DNA of the CDR3 is TGTGCCAGCAGCTTGTGGACTGCATTAACCGGGGAGCTGTTTTTT. It translates to CASSLWTALTGELFF.

The V and J genes are TRBV7-9 and TRBJ2-3; D is perhaps TRBD1 (5 bases). The CDR3 is 14 amino acids. Germline V gene lookup returns CDR1 SEHNR and CDR2 FQNEAQ (reference sequence). V lost 5 bases and J lost 2, with 11 bases in between. CDR3 sequence (DNA): TGTGCCAGCAGCCAGGACACTTCCACAGATACGCAGTATTTT. Translating it yields CASSQDTSTDTQYF.

J is TRBJ1-2 and V is TRBV2, with TRBD1 matching 7 bases. Per germline, CDR1 SNHLY and CDR2 FYNNEI. The CDR3 sequence is 13 residues long. With V trimmed by 4 bases and J by 5 bases, 4 bases remained unmatched. The CDR3 is CASSGQGEYGYTF. The CDR3 DNA reads TGTGCCAGCAGTGGACAGGGAGAATATGGCTACACCTTC.

The rearrangement joins TRBV5-4 to TRBJ1-6, with TRBD1 matching 10 bases. The germline V gene encodes CDR1 SGHNT and CDR2 YYREEE (reference sequence). The CDR3 consists of 14 residues. V shed 2 bases, J shed 9 bases, and the junction held 2 bases outside the gene matches. The CDR3 region is CASSLGTGASPLHF. The CDR3 bases are TGTGCCAGCAGCTTAGGGACAGGGGCTTCACCCCTCCACTTT.

The rearrangement links TRBV29-1 to TRBJ1-5; 11 bases match TRBD1. CDR3 length: 12 amino acids. Trimming cost V 6 bases and J 7 bases; bases outside gene matches: 2. CDR1 is SQVTM and CDR2 is ANQGSEA in the germline V gene. CDR3 protein: CSVRTGGQPQHF. In nucleotides, the CDR3 is TGCAGCGTGAGGACAGGGGGCCAGCCCCAGCATTTT.

The DNA for the CDR3 is TGTGCCAGCAGTCCCGGGACTAGCGGATCGAACACCGGGGAGCTGTTTTTT. Protein sequence: CASSPGTSGSNTGELFF. The genes are TRBV11-3 and TRBJ2-2; 11 bases are shared with TRBD2. The V segment lost 6 bases and the J segment 0 bases; nucleotides outside the gene matches: 6. Looked up from germline, CDR1 is SGHNT and CDR2 is YENEEA. The CDR3 extends over 17 amino acids.

Only one count was recorded for this clone. The DNA for the CDR3 is TGTGCCAGCAGCCATGGGGGGGGGAATAGCAATCAGCCCCAGCATTTT. Translation: CASSHGGGNSNQPQHF. V usage is TRBV4-2 and J usage is TRBJ1-5, with D perhaps TRBD1 (5 bases). The germline V and J ends were trimmed by 3 bases and 0 bases, with 12 bases remaining between them. The CDR3 covers 16 residues. CDR1 is LGHNA and CDR2 is YNFKEQ in the germline V gene.

The chain is built from TRBV19 and TRBJ1-1; 9 bases align to TRBD1. The CDR3 spans 14 residues. V was pared by 9 bases and J by 0 bases, with 5 bases of the junction left unmatched. From germline, CDR1 is LNHDA and CDR2 SQIVND (reference sequence). The CDR3 sequence is CASWDRALNTEAFF. Written as DNA, the CDR3 is TGTGCCAGCTGGGACAGGGCCCTGAACACTGAAGCTTTCTTT.

The chain couples TRBV5-1 to TRBJ2-7; the D gene is possibly TRBD2 (7 bases). The CDR3 runs to 15 residues. Germline CDR1 and CDR2: SGHRS and YFSETQ. V was shortened by 0 bases and J by 3 bases, with 13 bases between the two germline ends. CDR3 sequence: CASSLDLGGGYEQYF. The CDR3 bases are TGCGCCAGCAGCTTGGATTTGGGAGGGGGCTACGAGCAGTACTTC.

The chain is built from TRBV3-1 (or the pseudogene TRBV3-2) and TRBJ2-7, with D uncertain. CDR3 length equals 12 residues. Germline values: CDR1 LGHDT, CDR2 YNNKEL (reference sequence). Trimming left V 1 base short and J 4 bases short, with 5 bases between. The CDR3 spells CASSQAQYEQYF. The CDR3, as DNA: TGTGCCAGCAGCCAAGCACAGTACGAGCAGTACTTC.

This chain links TRBV11-3 with TRBJ2-2, with D possibly matching TRBD1 (6 bases). Germline lookup yields CDR1 SGHNT and CDR2 YENEEA. V gave up 0 bases and J gave up 8 bases, with 7 bases separating them. The CDR3 extends over 13 amino acids. CDR3: CASSLEGAGELFF. DNA for the CDR3: TGTGCCAGCAGCTTAGAGGGGGCTGGGGAGCTGTTTTTT.

The chain combines TRBV7-9 with TRBJ1-4; a weak D match, TRBD1 (5 bases). The CDR3 contains 14 residues. The V and J ends lost 1 base and 4 bases respectively, with 7 bases between them. CDR1 is SEHNR and CDR2 is FQNEAQ in the germline V gene (reference sequence). The CDR3 is CASSLGQNNEKLFF. CDR3 nucleotides: TGTGCCAGCAGCTTAGGACAGAATAATGAAAAACTGTTTTTT.

The chain has TRBV10-1 and TRBJ2-3, with 10 bases fitting TRBD2. CDR1 is WNHNN, CDR2 SYGVQD, per germline (reference sequence). This CDR3 is built from 16 residues. V was clipped by 5 bases and J by 5 bases; unmatched bases: 10. CDR3 sequence reads: CASSPRTSGGGDTQYF. DNA of the CDR3: TGCGCCAGCAGTCCTCGGACTAGCGGAGGGGGAGATACGCAGTATTTT.

The chain joins TRBV5-6 to TRBJ1-1; D remains ambiguous. CDR1 SGHDT and CDR2 YYEEEE come from the germline V gene. V lost 3 bases and J 1 base, leaving 10 bases between the germline ends. The length of the CDR3 is 14 residues. The CDR3 here is CASSSQAGNTEAFF. CDR3 DNA: TGTGCCAGCAGCTCCCAGGCCGGGAACACTGAAGCTTTCTTT.